A selection of T cell receptor beta chains follows, all from one sample in a study of cytotoxic CD8 clonotypes in ibrutinib-treated CLL. Measured with immunoSEQ multiplex PCR; TCRdb has only the in-frame clones, and not every one. Of tens of thousands of clones detected, 56% appear once; the ten largest clones hold just over 20%. This material consisted of PBMCs, taken after 24 months of ibrutinib treatment. All receptors derive from a human donor with chronic lymphocytic leukemia. Each CDR3 is given with its conserved first and last residue. A D gene is named only where the DNA matches it firmly. Clone size is stated in some rows and not others, as once, few, many or a class when expanded.

CDR3nt: TGTGCCACCGCGACAGGGGGCAGGTCTGGCTACACCTTC
CDR3aa: CATATGGRSGYTF
d_gene: TRBD1
len: 13
v_gene: TRBV15
abundance: few
j_gene: TRBJ1-2

CDR3nt: TGTGCCAGCAGCGTAGGGGCGGGAGGGCCGTTCCAACAGTTCTTC
CDR3aa: CASSVGAGGPFQQFF
d_gene: TRBD2
len: 15
v_gene: TRBV9
abundance: .
j_gene: TRBJ2-1

CDR3nt: TGTGCCAGCAGTACAGGGGTTCGTCCCCTCCACTTT
CDR3aa: CASSTGVRPLHF
d_gene: TRBD1
len: 12
v_gene: TRBV28
abundance: .
j_gene: TRBJ1-6

CDR3nt: TGCGCCAGCAGCAGGACAGGGGGCTGGGCTGAAGCTTTCTTT
CDR3aa: CASSRTGGWAEAFF
d_gene: TRBD1
len: 14
v_gene: TRBV5-1
abundance: few
j_gene: TRBJ1-1

CDR3nt: TGTGCCAGCAGGGACGGACTAGCGGGGACAGATACGCAGTATTTT
CDR3aa: CASRDGLAGTDTQYF
d_gene: TRBD2
len: 15
v_gene: TRBV28
abundance: few
j_gene: TRBJ2-3

CDR3nt: TGTGCCAGCAGTTTAAGTCCGCCACATAGCAATCAGCCCCAGCATTTT
CDR3aa: CASSLSPPHSNQPQHF
d_gene: .
len: 16
v_gene: TRBV28
abundance: .
j_gene: TRBJ1-5

CDR3nt: TGTGCCAGCAGCTCATGGGGGGCTGGAGATGGCTACACCTTC
CDR3aa: CASSSWGAGDGYTF
d_gene: .
len: 14
v_gene: TRBV5-4
abundance: .
j_gene: TRBJ1-2

CDR3nt: TGTGCCAGTAGTATAGGGGACACTTCCTACCCCCTCCACTTT
CDR3aa: CASSIGDTSYPLHF
d_gene: .
len: 14
v_gene: TRBV19
abundance: .
j_gene: TRBJ1-6

CDR3nt: TGTGCCAGCAGTTACGGACACAGGGGGGTGGGAGATACGCAGTATTTT
CDR3aa: CASSYGHRGVGDTQYF
d_gene: TRBD1
len: 16
v_gene: TRBV6-6
abundance: .
j_gene: TRBJ2-3

CDR3nt: TGTGCCAGCAGCGACGGGCGGGGGGCCTATTTAGGCATTCAGTACTTC
CDR3aa: CASSDGRGAYLGIQYF
d_gene: TRBD2
len: 16
v_gene: TRBV7-2
abundance: few
j_gene: TRBJ2-4

CDR3nt: TGTGCCAGCAGCCTCCGGGGCATGGGGTTGACTGAAGCTTTCTTT
CDR3aa: CASSLRGMGLTEAFF
d_gene: .
len: 15
v_gene: TRBV7-9
abundance: .
j_gene: TRBJ1-1

CDR3nt: TGTGCCAGCAGCCAGAAGATGCGGGCGGGGGGGCCAGGGTCAGATACGCAGTATTTT
CDR3aa: CASSQKMRAGGPGSDTQYF
d_gene: TRBD2
len: 19
v_gene: TRBV13
abundance: .
j_gene: TRBJ2-3

CDR3nt: TGTGCCAGCAGTTACGTGATAGGGGAAAAAAATGAGCAGTTCTTC
CDR3aa: CASSYVIGEKNEQFF
d_gene: .
len: 15
v_gene: TRBV6-5
abundance: .
j_gene: TRBJ2-1

CDR3nt: TGTGCCAGCAAGAACCAGGGGACTAACTATGGCTACACCTTC
CDR3aa: CASKNQGTNYGYTF
d_gene: .
len: 14
v_gene: TRBV6-6
abundance: many
j_gene: TRBJ1-2

CDR3nt: TGTGCCAGTAGATCGGGACAGGGGAATAGATGGAATGAGCAGTTCTTC
CDR3aa: CASRSGQGNRWNEQFF
d_gene: TRBD1
len: 16
v_gene: TRBV19
abundance: .
j_gene: TRBJ2-1

CDR3nt: TGTGCCAGCAGCTTATCATGGGTTGAAGAGACCCAGTACTTC
CDR3aa: CASSLSWVEETQYF
d_gene: .
len: 14
v_gene: TRBV7-7
abundance: few
j_gene: TRBJ2-5

CDR3nt: TGTGCCAGCTCACCTATGGACGGACAGGGTACCTTC
CDR3aa: CASSPMDGQGTF
d_gene: TRBD1
len: 12
v_gene: TRBV18
abundance: few
j_gene: TRBJ1-2